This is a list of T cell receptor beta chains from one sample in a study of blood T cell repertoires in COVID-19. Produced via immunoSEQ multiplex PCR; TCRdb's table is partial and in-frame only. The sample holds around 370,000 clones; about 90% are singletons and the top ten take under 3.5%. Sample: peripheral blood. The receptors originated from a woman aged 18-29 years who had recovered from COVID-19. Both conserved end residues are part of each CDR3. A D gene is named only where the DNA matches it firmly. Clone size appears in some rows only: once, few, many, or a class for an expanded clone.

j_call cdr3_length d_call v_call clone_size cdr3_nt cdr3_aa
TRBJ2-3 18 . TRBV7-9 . TGTGCCAGCAGCACCGCTTGGGGGGAGCGGAGAGAGTCAGATACGCAGTATTTT CASSTAWGERRESDTQYF
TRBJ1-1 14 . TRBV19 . TGTGCCAGTAGTATAGGCGGAGGGAACACTGAAGCTTTCTTT CASSIGGGNTEAFF
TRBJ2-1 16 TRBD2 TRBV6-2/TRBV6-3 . TGTGCCAGCAGCCCTGGGACTAGCGGGAGGTTCTATGAGCAGTTCTTC CASSPGTSGRFYEQFF
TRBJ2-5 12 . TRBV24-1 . TGTGCCACCAGTGATTCCGGTAGGACCCAGTACTTC CATSDSGRTQYF
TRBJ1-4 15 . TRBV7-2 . TGTGCCAGCAGCTTAGCCGGTAAAATTAATGAAAAACTGTTTTTT CASSLAGKINEKLFF
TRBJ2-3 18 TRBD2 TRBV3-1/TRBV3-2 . TGTGCCAGCAGCCAAGGGACTAGCGGGAGGGATCGTACAGATACGCAGTATTTT CASSQGTSGRDRTDTQYF
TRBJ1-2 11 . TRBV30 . TGTGCCTGGAGTGTACAAAGAGGCTACACCTTC CAWSVQRGYTF
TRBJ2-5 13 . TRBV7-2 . TGTGCCAGCAGCTTCGGGGGAAAAGAGACCCAGTACTTC CASSFGGKETQYF
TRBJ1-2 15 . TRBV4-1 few TGCGCCAGCAGCCAAGGCGTGACAGGTTGGGGGGGCTACACCTTC CASSQGVTGWGGYTF
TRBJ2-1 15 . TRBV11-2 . TGTGCCAGCAGCTTTCGCGGGCTCTCCTACAATGAGCAGTTCTTC CASSFRGLSYNEQFF
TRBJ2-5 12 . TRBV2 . TGTGCCAGCAGACAACAGCCCCAGGCCCAGTACTTC CASRQQPQAQYF
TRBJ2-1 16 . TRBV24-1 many TGTGCCACCAGTGAAAAGACAGGACTTCCTTACAATGAGCAGTTCTTC CATSEKTGLPYNEQFF
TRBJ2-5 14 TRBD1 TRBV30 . TGTGCCTGGAGTTCTACAGGGGGGTTGGAGACCCAGTACTTC CAWSSTGGLETQYF
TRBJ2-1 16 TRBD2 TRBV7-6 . TGTGCCAGCAGCTTAGTAAGACTAGCAGGTTACAATGAGCAGTTCTTC CASSLVRLAGYNEQFF
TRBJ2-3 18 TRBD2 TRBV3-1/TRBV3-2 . TGTGCCAGCAGCCAAGAGGGACTAGCGGGAATTAGCACAGATACGCAGTATTTT CASSQEGLAGISTDTQYF
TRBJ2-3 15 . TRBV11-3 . TGTGCCAGCAGTCTCGGGAGAACTAGCACAGATACGCAGTATTTT CASSLGRTSTDTQYF
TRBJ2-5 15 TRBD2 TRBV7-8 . TGTGCCAGCAGCTTAGTTATGGGGGGGAGGGAGACCCAGTACTTC CASSLVMGGRETQYF